The 17 T cell receptor beta chains reported below all come from one sample, sequenced in a study of identical twins. TCRdb independently ran MiXCR on the 5' RACE reads; one entry per CDR3 protein. The sample has 600,000 to 800,000 distinct CDR3 sequences; less than 25% are singletons. The same data also contributed to another study, on T cells expressing NK-cell markers.

Sequenced sample: PBMCs. These receptor sequences come from a woman aged 18-29 years in good health.

The chain recombines TRBV7-2 with TRBJ2-7; D perhaps matches TRBD1 (6 bases). This CDR3 has 15 amino acids. CDR1 and CDR2 from the germline V gene are SGHTA and FQGNSA. V lost 5 bases, J lost 1 base, and 15 bases lay in between. Here the CDR3 DNA reads TGTGCCAGCAGCCCCGATTGGACAGCTTCCTACGAGCAGTACTTC. Protein product: CASSPDWTASYEQYF. The variable domain in full, completed from reference TRBV7-2 and TRBJ2-7, reads GAGVSQSPSNKVTEKGKDVELRCDPISGHTALYWYRQSLGQGLEFLIYFQGNSAPDKSGLPSDRFSAERTGGSVSTLTIQRTQQEDSAVYLCASSPDWTASYEQYFGPGTRLTVT.

This clonotype was detected many times. The rearrangement uses TRBV12-3 or TRBV12-4 and TRBJ1-6; D is uncertain. Between the trimmed V and J ends, which lost 5 bases and 8 bases, there was a span of 13 bases. The CDR3 length is 14 residues. CDR3 region: CASSLGSFDSPLHF. The CDR3 coding sequence is TGTGCCAGCAGTCTAGGTAGTTTTGATTCACCCCTCCACTTT.

This clonotype occurred a few times. The chain carries TRBV7-9 and TRBJ2-5; D is uncertain. Germline values: CDR1 SEHNR, CDR2 FQNEAQ (reference sequence). With 5 bases removed from V and 5 bases from J, the gap between germline ends came to 12 bases. This CDR3 is built from 13 residues. Here the CDR3 reads CASSPLLLETQYF. CDR3 nucleotides: TGTGCCAGCAGCCCACTATTATTGGAGACCCAGTACTTC.

This clonotype was picked up many times. The V call is TRBV29-1, the J call TRBJ2-7; D tentatively reads TRBD1 or TRBD2 (5 bases each). The CDR3 contains 13 residues. Germline CDR1 SQVTM, CDR2 ANQGSEA. Trimming removed 6 bases at V and 0 bases at J, with 12 bases between. The CDR3 protein is CSVLGAPSYEQYF. The CDR3 DNA reads TGCAGCGTGCTCGGGGCTCCCTCCTACGAGCAGTACTTC.

This clonotype has more than one count but fewer than ten. V is TRBV7-3 and J is TRBJ1-1; D uncertain. Germline loops: CDR1 SGHTA, CDR2 FQGTGA. The CDR3 spans 13 residues. Trimming removed 5 bases at V and 0 bases at J, with 7 bases between. CDR3 protein: CASSPALNTEAFF. CDR3 in DNA: TGTGCCAGCAGCCCGGCCCTGAACACTGAAGCTTTCTTT.

The rearrangement links TRBV12-3 or TRBV12-4 to TRBJ2-7, with D possibly matching TRBD1 (6 bases). Trimming cost V 6 bases and J 2 bases, with 14 bases left between them. This CDR3 spans 14 amino acids. CDR3 sequence (DNA): TGTGCCAGCAGATCACAGGGATCTACCTACGAGCAGTACTTC. Its protein product is CASRSQGSTYEQYF.

The chain is built from TRBV10-2 and TRBJ2-7; TRBD1 matches at 8 bases. The V gene end was trimmed by 3 bases and the J gene end by 2 bases; junction bases not matched to a gene: 6. The V gene's germline CDR1 is WSHSY and CDR2 SAAADI. This CDR3 is built from 15 residues. CDR3 region: CASSDGRQGTYEQYF. The CDR3 DNA reads TGCGCCAGCAGTGATGGGAGACAGGGGACCTACGAGCAGTACTTC.

This sequence joins TRBV20-1 and TRBJ2-3, with a weak D call TRBD2 (6 bases). The CDR3 runs to 15 residues. Trimming shortened V by 3 bases and J by 5 bases, and 18 bases separated the two germline ends. Germline V gene data show CDR1 as DFQATT and CDR2 as SNEGSKA (reference sequence). The CDR3 sequence: CSASGAGSRGDTQYF. The CDR3 DNA sequence: TGCAGTGCTAGTGGCGCGGGGTCCCGGGGAGATACGCAGTATTTT.

There are many counts of this clonotype. CDR3 region: CAISDTGPRTYEQYF. In nucleotides, the CDR3 is TGTGCCATCAGTGACACAGGCCCCAGAACCTACGAGCAGTACTTC. This chain connects TRBV10-3 to TRBJ2-7; D may be TRBD1 (5 bases). The germline gives CDR1 ENHRY, CDR2 SYGVKD. The CDR3 totals 15 residues. Trimming stripped 3 bases from V and 2 bases from J, with 14 bases between.

This rearrangement joins TRBV7-9 to TRBJ2-1, with TRBD1 identical over 10 bases. V was pared by 4 bases and J by 7 bases, with 10 bases of the junction left unmatched. There are 16 residues in the CDR3. Germline-derived CDR1 and CDR2 are SEHNR and FQNEAQ (reference sequence). CDR3 in DNA: TGTGCCAGCAGCTCGCCGGGACAGGGGAGTTGGAATGAGCAGTTCTTC. It is translated as CASSSPGQGSWNEQFF. Full variable domain (remainder filled in from reference TRBV7-9 and TRBJ2-1): DTGVSQNPRHKITKRGQNVTFRCDPISEHNRLYWYRQTLGQGPEFLTYFQNEAQLEKSRLLSDRFSAERPKGSFSTLEIQRTEQGDSAMYLCASSSPGQGSWNEQFFGPGTRLTVL.

This clonotype was detected only a few times. The chain couples TRBV11-2 to TRBJ2-3; TRBD2 matches 8 bases. V lost 5 bases to trimming and J lost 1 base; unmatched junction nucleotides: 5. This CDR3 comprises 15 residues. Germline-derived CDR1 and CDR2 are SGHAT and FQNNGV. The CDR3 sequence is CASSNSGRGTDTQYF. In nucleotides, the CDR3 is TGTGCCAGCAGCAACAGCGGGAGAGGCACAGATACGCAGTATTTT.

V and J are TRBV6-5 and TRBJ1-5; 7 nucleotides align to TRBD1. The CDR3 covers 15 residues. Germline trimming cut 4 bases from V and 1 base from J; bases unmatched to any gene: 4. Germline CDR1 reads MNHEY; CDR2 reads SVGAGI. DNA of the CDR3: TGTGCCAGCAGTTTACGACAGGGAAGCAATCAGCCCCAGCATTTT. This sequence encodes CASSLRQGSNQPQHF.

This clonotype was found a few times. The rearrangement uses TRBV18 and TRBJ1-2, with D perhaps matching TRBD1 (5 bases). The length of the CDR3 is 16 residues. CDR1 KGHSH and CDR2 LQKENI come from the germline V gene. V lost 2 bases, J lost 0 bases, and 13 bases lay in between. CDR3 sequence reads: CASSPDTGGSNYGYTF. CDR3 in DNA: TGTGCCAGCTCACCAGATACAGGCGGCTCTAACTATGGCTACACCTTC.

This clonotype was detected a few times. The V gene is TRBV24-1, the J gene TRBJ2-3, with 7 bases fitting TRBD1. J gave up 2 bases and V 4 bases, and 5 bases lay outside the gene matches. This CDR3 contains 15 residues. Germline V lookup: CDR1 KGHDR, CDR2 SFDVKD. The CDR3 here is CATSESGQITDTQYF. CDR3 bases: TGTGCCACCAGTGAATCGGGACAGATCACAGATACGCAGTATTTT.

V gene TRBV20-1 combines with J gene TRBJ2-1; TRBD2 aligns across 14 bases. The CDR3 is 17 residues long. Germline V gene sequence: CDR1 DFQATT, CDR2 SNEGSKA (reference sequence). V lost 1 base and J lost 8; bases outside the gene matches: 10. In DNA, the CDR3 is TGCAGTGCTAGAGCTCCGGGACTAGCGGGAGTTGGGGATGAGCAGTTCTTC. Encoded protein: CSARAPGLAGVGDEQFF.

This clonotype was seen many times. The chain has TRBV6-5 and TRBJ2-2; D is undetermined. The V gene lost 7 bases and the J gene lost 7 bases, with 10 bases spanning the gap. Germline V gene data show CDR1 as MNHEY and CDR2 as SVGAGI. The CDR3 extends over 12 amino acids. The CDR3 coding sequence is TGTGCCAGCATTTCGGTCGTCGGGGAGCTGTTTTTT. Protein product: CASISVVGELFF.

This clonotype was detected ten times or more. The chain joins TRBV12-3 or TRBV12-4 to TRBJ2-3, with a tentative D call TRBD2 (7 bases). The length of the CDR3 is 16 residues. Trimming cost V 5 bases and J 0 bases, with 15 bases left between them. CDR3 residues: CASSPLGGASTDTQYF. The CDR3 DNA reads as TGTGCCAGCAGTCCTCTGGGGGGGGCTAGCACAGATACGCAGTATTTT.